Listed below are T cell receptor beta chains from one sample, sequenced in a study of T cell responses to AZD1222 COVID-19 vaccine. Clones were sequenced by immunoSEQ multiplex PCR, and TCRdb holds only the in-frame ones, with some missing. The data contain roughly 150,000 clones, approximately 88% of them singletons. This specimen was peripheral blood, taken 28 days after the second AZD1222 dose. Receptors were obtained from an adult who received the AZD1222 COVID-19 vaccine. The CDR3 runs from the conserved cysteine through the conserved F or W. The order of the fields is CDR3 protein, CDR3 DNA, V gene, D gene, clone size, J gene. The D gene is left open where the match is weak. The listing skips clone size in some rows; elsewhere it reads once, few, many or a size class.

cdr3_aa: CAISAGDTEAFF
cdr3_nt: TGTGCCATCAGTGCAGGGGACACTGAAGCTTTCTTT
v_call: TRBV10-3
d_call: .
clone_size: once
j_call: TRBJ1-1

cdr3_aa: CASSLIPAGGISGNTIYF
cdr3_nt: TGTGCCAGCTCACTCATACCCGCAGGGGGCATCTCTGGAAACACCATATATTTT
v_call: TRBV18
d_call: TRBD1
clone_size: once
j_call: TRBJ1-3

cdr3_aa: CASRPFPGGETQYF
cdr3_nt: TGTGCCAGCAGACCCTTTCCAGGCGGGGAGACCCAGTACTTC
v_call: TRBV7-2
d_call: .
clone_size: .
j_call: TRBJ2-5

cdr3_aa: CASRGQYIFYGYTF
cdr3_nt: TGTGCCAGCAGGGGACAGTATATTTTCTATGGCTACACCTTC
v_call: TRBV2
d_call: TRBD1
clone_size: .
j_call: TRBJ1-2

cdr3_aa: CASSAYRGGQDEQFF
cdr3_nt: TGTGCCAGCAGTGCCTATAGAGGGGGCCAGGATGAGCAGTTCTTC
v_call: TRBV25-1
d_call: TRBD1
clone_size: .
j_call: TRBJ2-1

cdr3_aa: CASSENQLQSF
cdr3_nt: TGTGCCAGCAGTGAAAATCAACTTCAGAGCTTC
v_call: TRBV25-1
d_call: .
clone_size: .
j_call: TRBJ2-7

cdr3_aa: CASRDLQGWTEAFF
cdr3_nt: TGTGCCAGCAGGGACTTACAGGGATGGACTGAAGCTTTCTTT
v_call: TRBV11-2
d_call: .
clone_size: .
j_call: TRBJ1-1

cdr3_aa: CASSSATEPSKHYTF
cdr3_nt: TGTGCCAGCAGCTCGGCTACGGAACCTTCGAAGCACTACACCTTC
v_call: TRBV5-8
d_call: .
clone_size: .
j_call: TRBJ1-2

cdr3_aa: CAISEGTASGNTIYF
cdr3_nt: TGTGCCATCAGTGAAGGGACTGCCTCTGGAAACACCATATATTTT
v_call: TRBV10-3
d_call: .
clone_size: once
j_call: TRBJ1-3

cdr3_aa: CASSVRDRGRVLNYGYTF
cdr3_nt: TGTGCCAGCAGCGTCCGGGACAGGGGTAGGGTGTTGAACTATGGCTACACCTTC
v_call: TRBV13
d_call: TRBD1
clone_size: .
j_call: TRBJ1-2

cdr3_aa: CASSSRFNTEAFF
cdr3_nt: TGTGCCAGCAGCTCTAGATTTAACACTGAAGCTTTCTTT
v_call: TRBV11-2
d_call: .
clone_size: few
j_call: TRBJ1-1

cdr3_aa: CASSMGLARDF
cdr3_nt: TGTGCCAGTAGTATGGGACTAGCGCGGGACTTC
v_call: TRBV19
d_call: TRBD2
clone_size: .
j_call: TRBJ2-4

cdr3_aa: CASSLATTGEETQYF
cdr3_nt: TGCGCCAGCAGCTTGGCCACCACAGGGGAAGAGACCCAGTACTTC
v_call: TRBV5-1
d_call: TRBD1
clone_size: .
j_call: TRBJ2-5

cdr3_aa: CASSRHPQGRYNEQFF
cdr3_nt: TGCGCCAGCAGCCGCCATCCACAGGGACGCTACAATGAGCAGTTCTTC
v_call: TRBV5-1
d_call: .
clone_size: once
j_call: TRBJ2-1

cdr3_aa: CASSFRGGGFNEQFF
cdr3_nt: TGCGCCAGCAGCTTCCGCGGCGGGGGGTTCAATGAGCAGTTCTTC
v_call: TRBV5-1
d_call: TRBD2
clone_size: .
j_call: TRBJ2-1

cdr3_aa: CASSAQGFQETQYF
cdr3_nt: TGTGCCAGCAGCGCCCAGGGTTTCCAAGAGACCCAGTACTTC
v_call: TRBV9
d_call: .
clone_size: .
j_call: TRBJ2-5

cdr3_aa: CASSSRTGNYEQYF
cdr3_nt: TGCGCCAGCAGCTCCCGGACAGGGAACTACGAGCAGTACTTC
v_call: TRBV5-1
d_call: TRBD1
clone_size: .
j_call: TRBJ2-7

cdr3_aa: CASSSGQRGYTF
cdr3_nt: TGCGCCAGCAGCTCTGGGCAGCGGGGCTACACCTTC
v_call: TRBV5-1
d_call: .
clone_size: .
j_call: TRBJ1-2

cdr3_aa: CASSQGTENYEQYF
cdr3_nt: TGTGCCAGCAGCCAAGGGACCGAGAACTACGAGCAGTACTTC
v_call: TRBV14
d_call: .
clone_size: few
j_call: TRBJ2-7

cdr3_aa: CASSILAGGIQETQYF
cdr3_nt: TGTGCCAGTAGTATCCTAGCGGGGGGCATACAAGAGACCCAGTACTTC
v_call: TRBV19
d_call: TRBD2
clone_size: .
j_call: TRBJ2-5

cdr3_aa: CATSFQGVDNSPLHF
cdr3_nt: TGTGCCACCAGCTTCCAGGGGGTGGATAATTCACCCCTCCACTTT
v_call: TRBV10-3
d_call: TRBD1
clone_size: .
j_call: TRBJ1-6

cdr3_aa: CASTETGDYGYTF
cdr3_nt: TGTGCCAGCACCGAAACAGGGGACTATGGCTACACCTTC
v_call: TRBV2
d_call: TRBD1
clone_size: .
j_call: TRBJ1-2

cdr3_aa: CASSQGKSEQYF
cdr3_nt: TGTGCCAGCTCACAGGGGAAAAGCGAGCAGTACTTC
v_call: TRBV18
d_call: .
clone_size: .
j_call: TRBJ2-7

cdr3_aa: CASSLTRTAPMGYTF
cdr3_nt: TGTGCCAGCAGCTTAACCAGGACGGCACCTATGGGCTACACCTTC
v_call: TRBV7-2
d_call: .
clone_size: .
j_call: TRBJ1-2

cdr3_aa: CASSLARSGGQETQYF
cdr3_nt: TGTGCCAGCAGCTTAGCGAGGAGCGGGGGGCAAGAGACCCAGTACTTC
v_call: TRBV7-2
d_call: TRBD2
clone_size: .
j_call: TRBJ2-5

cdr3_aa: CASSPRLAGGWGSTDTQYF
cdr3_nt: TGTGCCAGCAGCCCTCGACTAGCGGGGGGATGGGGGTCGACAGATACGCAGTATTTT
v_call: TRBV3-1/TRBV3-2
d_call: TRBD2
clone_size: .
j_call: TRBJ2-3

cdr3_aa: CASSVGGSGSYEQYF
cdr3_nt: TGTGCCAGCAGCGTAGGAGGTAGCGGCTCCTACGAGCAGTACTTC
v_call: TRBV9
d_call: .
clone_size: once
j_call: TRBJ2-7

cdr3_aa: CASSFGYTGELFF
cdr3_nt: TGTGCCAGCAGCTTCGGGTACACCGGGGAGCTGTTTTTT
v_call: TRBV11-3
d_call: .
clone_size: .
j_call: TRBJ2-2

cdr3_aa: CASSLRGPNEQFF
cdr3_nt: TGTGCCAGCAGCCTACGGGGGCCCAATGAGCAGTTCTTC
v_call: TRBV27
d_call: .
clone_size: .
j_call: TRBJ2-1

cdr3_aa: CASSERGTYGYTF
cdr3_nt: TGTGCCAGCAGTGAACGGGGCACCTATGGCTACACCTTC
v_call: TRBV6-1
d_call: .
clone_size: .
j_call: TRBJ1-2

cdr3_aa: CAISERQGKSNEQFF
cdr3_nt: TGTGCCATCAGTGAAAGGCAGGGAAAAAGCAATGAGCAGTTCTTC
v_call: TRBV10-3
d_call: .
clone_size: .
j_call: TRBJ2-1

cdr3_aa: CASGFHGQRNTEAFF
cdr3_nt: TGTGCTAGTGGTTTCCACGGACAGAGAAACACTGAAGCTTTCTTT
v_call: TRBV12-5
d_call: .
clone_size: .
j_call: TRBJ1-1

cdr3_aa: CASSFISANTEAFF
cdr3_nt: TGTGCCAGCAGTTTTATCTCAGCGAACACTGAAGCTTTCTTT
v_call: TRBV28
d_call: .
clone_size: once
j_call: TRBJ1-1

cdr3_aa: CASSVNRGTNEKLFF
cdr3_nt: TGTGCCAGCAGCGTTAACAGGGGTACTAATGAAAAACTGTTTTTT
v_call: TRBV9
d_call: TRBD1
clone_size: once
j_call: TRBJ1-4

cdr3_aa: CAGLGEKGYTF
cdr3_nt: TGTGCCGGCCTTGGGGAGAAGGGCTACACCTTC
v_call: TRBV2
d_call: .
clone_size: .
j_call: TRBJ1-2

cdr3_aa: CASSHVEMGGNQPQHF
cdr3_nt: TGCGCCAGCAGCCATGTCGAAATGGGGGGCAATCAGCCCCAGCATTTT
v_call: TRBV4-1
d_call: .
clone_size: .
j_call: TRBJ1-5

cdr3_aa: CASSQDPRGGYEQYF
cdr3_nt: TGCGCCAGCAGCCAAGACCCCAGGGGGGGCTACGAGCAGTACTTC
v_call: TRBV4-1
d_call: .
clone_size: .
j_call: TRBJ2-7

cdr3_aa: CASSIQGLNTEAFF
cdr3_nt: TGTGCCAGTAGTATACAAGGTTTGAACACTGAAGCTTTCTTT
v_call: TRBV19
d_call: .
clone_size: .
j_call: TRBJ1-1

cdr3_aa: CASSSTRGTQPQHF
cdr3_nt: TGTGCCAGCAGCTCTACGAGGGGTACTCAGCCCCAGCATTTT
v_call: TRBV7-2
d_call: .
clone_size: .
j_call: TRBJ1-5

cdr3_aa: CASSLVASGGGEQFF
cdr3_nt: TGTGCCAGCAGCTTAGTGGCTAGCGGGGGGGGTGAGCAGTTCTTC
v_call: TRBV11-3
d_call: TRBD2
clone_size: .
j_call: TRBJ2-1

cdr3_aa: CASSEGHLTSPLHF
cdr3_nt: TGTGCCAGCAGTGAGGGGCATCTAACTTCACCCCTCCACTTT
v_call: TRBV6-1
d_call: .
clone_size: .
j_call: TRBJ1-6

cdr3_aa: CASSEEQVWAEAFF
cdr3_nt: TGTGCCAGCAGTGAAGAACAGGTTTGGGCTGAAGCTTTCTTT
v_call: TRBV6-1
d_call: .
clone_size: .
j_call: TRBJ1-1

cdr3_aa: CASSPGLYGSYEQYF
cdr3_nt: TGTGCCAGCAGCCCAGGACTGTACGGCTCCTACGAGCAGTACTTC
v_call: TRBV6-5
d_call: .
clone_size: .
j_call: TRBJ2-7

cdr3_aa: CASSEDRVGQPQHF
cdr3_nt: TGTGCCAGCAGCGAGGACAGGGTAGGTCAGCCCCAGCATTTT
v_call: TRBV2
d_call: TRBD1
clone_size: .
j_call: TRBJ1-5

cdr3_aa: CAWSVMASEAFF
cdr3_nt: TGTGCCTGGAGTGTAATGGCATCTGAAGCTTTCTTT
v_call: TRBV30
d_call: .
clone_size: .
j_call: TRBJ1-1

cdr3_aa: CASSPQSVPGTGELFF
cdr3_nt: TGTGCCAGCAGCCCCCAATCGGTTCCAGGGACCGGGGAGCTGTTTTTT
v_call: TRBV7-6
d_call: .
clone_size: .
j_call: TRBJ2-2

cdr3_aa: CASSKGVGDGNNEQFF
cdr3_nt: .
v_call: TRBV21-1
d_call: .
clone_size: .
j_call: TRBJ2-1

cdr3_aa: CASSYAGTGNYGYTF
cdr3_nt: TGTGCCAGCAGTTACGCCGGGACAGGGAACTATGGCTACACCTTC
v_call: TRBV6-5
d_call: TRBD1
clone_size: .
j_call: TRBJ1-2